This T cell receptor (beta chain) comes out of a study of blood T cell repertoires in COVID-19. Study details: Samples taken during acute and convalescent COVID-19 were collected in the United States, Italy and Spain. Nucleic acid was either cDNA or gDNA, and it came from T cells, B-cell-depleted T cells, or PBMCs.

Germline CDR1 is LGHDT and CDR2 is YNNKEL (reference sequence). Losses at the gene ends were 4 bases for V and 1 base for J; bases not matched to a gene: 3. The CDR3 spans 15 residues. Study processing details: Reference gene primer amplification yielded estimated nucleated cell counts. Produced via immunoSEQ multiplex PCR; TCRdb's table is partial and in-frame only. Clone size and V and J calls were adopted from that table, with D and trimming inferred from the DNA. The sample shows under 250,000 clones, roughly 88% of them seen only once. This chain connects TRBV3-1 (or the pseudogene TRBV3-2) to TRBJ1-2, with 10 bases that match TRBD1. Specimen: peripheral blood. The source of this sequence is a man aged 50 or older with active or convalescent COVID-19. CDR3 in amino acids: CASSPGDRGNYGYTF. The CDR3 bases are TGTGCCAGCAGCCCAGGGGACAGGGGTAACTATGGCTACACCTTC.